This T cell receptor (beta chain) stems from a study of cytomegalovirus exposure and HLA in healthy donors. Turning to the study itself: It was reported in a later analysis that the 120 or so validation repertoires used the same platform as the approximately 620 first-cohort repertoires. Study-level results: Most observed TCR sequences were rare, whereas some public TCRs were detected in many donors. The authors enumerated under 200 TCR beta chains as linked to cytomegalovirus.

In the case of this clone: Its target is unknown.

V was shortened by 6 bases and J by 1 base, with 9 bases between the two germline ends. Germline V CDR1 and CDR2: MGHDK, SYGVNS. The length of the CDR3 is 14 residues. Some clones are missing from TCRdb's copy, which holds only in-frame ones; the method was immunoSEQ multiplex PCR. Among some 120,000 clones listed, about nine tenths were seen once. The chain carries TRBV25-1 and TRBJ2-2, with D possibly matching TRBD1 (6 bases). The receptor's source is a man aged 25 to 40 in good health and CMV-seronegative. Source material: PBMCs. The CDR3 is CASRGQRNTGELFF. The CDR3, as DNA: TGTGCCAGCAGAGGACAGAGGAACACCGGGGAGCTGTTTTTT.